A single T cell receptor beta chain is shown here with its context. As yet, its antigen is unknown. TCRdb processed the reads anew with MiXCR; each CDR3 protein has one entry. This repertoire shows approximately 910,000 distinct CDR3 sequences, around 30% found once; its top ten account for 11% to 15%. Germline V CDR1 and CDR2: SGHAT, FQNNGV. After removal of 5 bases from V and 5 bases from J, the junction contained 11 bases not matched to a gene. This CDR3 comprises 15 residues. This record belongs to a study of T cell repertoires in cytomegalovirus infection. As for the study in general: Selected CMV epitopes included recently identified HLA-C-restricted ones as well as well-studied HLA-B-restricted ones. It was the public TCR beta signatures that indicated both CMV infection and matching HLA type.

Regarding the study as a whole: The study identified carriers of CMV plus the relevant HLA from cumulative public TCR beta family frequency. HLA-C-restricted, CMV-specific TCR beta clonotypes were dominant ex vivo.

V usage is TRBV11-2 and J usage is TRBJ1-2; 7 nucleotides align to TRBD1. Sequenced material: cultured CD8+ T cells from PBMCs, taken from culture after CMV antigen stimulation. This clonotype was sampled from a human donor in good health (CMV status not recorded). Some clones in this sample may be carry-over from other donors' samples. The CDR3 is CASSQLEGALYGYTF. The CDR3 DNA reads TGTGCCAGCAGCCAGCTCGAGGGGGCCCTATATGGCTACACCTTC.